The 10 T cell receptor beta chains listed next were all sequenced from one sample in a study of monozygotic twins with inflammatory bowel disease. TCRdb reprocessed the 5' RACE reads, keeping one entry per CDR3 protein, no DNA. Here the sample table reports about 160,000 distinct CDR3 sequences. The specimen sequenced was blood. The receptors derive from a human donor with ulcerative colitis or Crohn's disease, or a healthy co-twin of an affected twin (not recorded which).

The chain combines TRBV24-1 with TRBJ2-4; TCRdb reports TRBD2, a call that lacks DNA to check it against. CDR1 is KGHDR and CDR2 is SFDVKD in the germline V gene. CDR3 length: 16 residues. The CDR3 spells CATSDPGAGGKNIQYF.

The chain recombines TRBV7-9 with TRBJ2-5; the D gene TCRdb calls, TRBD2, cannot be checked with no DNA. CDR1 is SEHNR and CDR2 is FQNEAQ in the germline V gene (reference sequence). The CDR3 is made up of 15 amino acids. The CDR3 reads CASSLSVRREETQYF.

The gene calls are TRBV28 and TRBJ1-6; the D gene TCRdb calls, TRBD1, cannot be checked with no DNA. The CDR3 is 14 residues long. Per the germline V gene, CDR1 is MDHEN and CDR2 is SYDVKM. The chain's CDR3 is CASSSWDSNSPLHF.

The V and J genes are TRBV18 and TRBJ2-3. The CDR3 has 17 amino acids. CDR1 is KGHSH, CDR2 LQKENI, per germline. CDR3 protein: CASSPLPADASTDTQYF.

The CDR3 spells CASGRDQGYQPQHF. V usage is TRBV2 and J usage is TRBJ1-5. There are 14 residues in the CDR3. Per germline, CDR1 SNHLY and CDR2 FYNNEI.

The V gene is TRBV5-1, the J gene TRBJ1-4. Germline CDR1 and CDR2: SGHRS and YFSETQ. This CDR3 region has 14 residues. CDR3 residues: CASSLAGPGEKLFF.

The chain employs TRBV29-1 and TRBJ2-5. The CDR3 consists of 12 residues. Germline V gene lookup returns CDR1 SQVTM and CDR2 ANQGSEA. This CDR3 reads CSVVGTGETQYF.

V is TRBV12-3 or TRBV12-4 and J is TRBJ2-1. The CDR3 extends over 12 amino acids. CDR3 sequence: CASSLGSNEQFF.

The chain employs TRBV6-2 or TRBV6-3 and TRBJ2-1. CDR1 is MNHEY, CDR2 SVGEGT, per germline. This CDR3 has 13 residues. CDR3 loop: CASSYRTNNEQFF.

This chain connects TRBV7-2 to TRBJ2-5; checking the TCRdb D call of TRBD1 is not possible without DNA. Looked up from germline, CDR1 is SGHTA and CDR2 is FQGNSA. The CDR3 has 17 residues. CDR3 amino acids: CASSREFSRTEEETQYF.